This T cell receptor beta chain was profiled in a study of T cell responses to AZD1222 COVID-19 vaccine. Study details: Second-dose timings of about 4 or about 12 weeks were pooled. The study's findings and limits: Spike-wide coverage was observed for vaccine-associated CD4 TCRs, with dominant responses at 160-218 and 743-854. Spike-specific TCR breadth and depth rose after two AZD1222 doses. The study reported that nearly half of spike-specific TCRs target unmutated variant regions.

Assay: immunoSEQ multiplex PCR; the TCRdb copy retains only in-frame clones and omits some. The data hold approximately 140,000 clones, with approximately 90% observed a single time. This clone was detected a few times. Its target is not known. Sequenced material: peripheral blood, taken on day 0 of AZD1222 vaccination. This clonotype was obtained from an adult in good health.

The chain's CDR3 is CASRGTARYNEQFF. CDR3 nucleotides: TGTGCCAGCAGAGGGACAGCCAGATACAATGAGCAGTTCTTC. This chain joins TRBV28 and TRBJ2-1, with TRBD1 matching over 7 bases. Germline lookup yields CDR1 MDHEN and CDR2 SYDVKM. Trimming at V came to 6 bases and at J to 4 bases, leaving 6 bases not matched to a gene. This CDR3 is built from 14 residues. Drawing the rest from reference TRBV28 and TRBJ2-1, the complete variable domain is DVKVTQSSRYLVKRTGEKVFLECVQDMDHENMFWYRQDPGLGLRLIYFSYDVKMKEKGDIPEGYSVSREKKERFSLILESASTNQTSMYLCASRGTARYNEQFFGPGTRLTVL.